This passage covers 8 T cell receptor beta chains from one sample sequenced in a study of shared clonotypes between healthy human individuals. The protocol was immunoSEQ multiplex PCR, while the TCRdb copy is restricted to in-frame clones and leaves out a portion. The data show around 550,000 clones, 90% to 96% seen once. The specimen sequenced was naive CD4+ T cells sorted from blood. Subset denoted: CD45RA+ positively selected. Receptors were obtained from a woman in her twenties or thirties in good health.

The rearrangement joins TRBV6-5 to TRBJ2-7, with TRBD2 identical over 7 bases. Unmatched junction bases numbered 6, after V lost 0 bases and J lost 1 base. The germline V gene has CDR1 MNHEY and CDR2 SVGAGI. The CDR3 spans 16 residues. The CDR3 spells CASSYSTAGLSYEQYF. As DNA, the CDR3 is TGTGCCAGCAGTTACTCGACAGCGGGATTGTCCTACGAGCAGTACTTC.

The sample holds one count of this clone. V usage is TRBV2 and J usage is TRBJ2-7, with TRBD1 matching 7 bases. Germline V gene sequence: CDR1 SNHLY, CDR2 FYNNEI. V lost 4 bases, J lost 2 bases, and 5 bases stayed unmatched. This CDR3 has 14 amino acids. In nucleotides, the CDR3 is TGTGCCAGCAGTGTTTTCGGGACAGCCTACGAGCAGTACTTC. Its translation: CASSVFGTAYEQYF.

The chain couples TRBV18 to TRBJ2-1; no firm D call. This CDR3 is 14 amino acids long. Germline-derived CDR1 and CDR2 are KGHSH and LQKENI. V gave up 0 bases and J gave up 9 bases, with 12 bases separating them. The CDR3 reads CASSPPGFWGEQFF. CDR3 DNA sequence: TGTGCCAGCTCACCACCGGGCTTTTGGGGTGAGCAGTTCTTC.

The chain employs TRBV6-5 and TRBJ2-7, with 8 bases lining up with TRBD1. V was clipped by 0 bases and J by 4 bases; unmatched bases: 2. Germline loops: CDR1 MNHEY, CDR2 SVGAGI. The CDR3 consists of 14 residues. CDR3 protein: CASSYSTGEYEQYF. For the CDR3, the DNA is TGTGCCAGCAGTTACTCGACAGGGGAGTACGAGCAGTACTTC.

The CDR3 DNA reads TGTGCCAGCAGTTTATCCCTAGGGAGTAGAAGACACTACGAGCAGTACTTC. As protein: CASSLSLGSRRHYEQYF. The V call is TRBV27, the J call TRBJ2-7; D is perhaps TRBD2 (5 bases). This CDR3 is 17 amino acids long. Germline CDR1 is MNHEY and CDR2 is SMNVEV (reference sequence). Trimming left V 0 bases short and J 3 bases short, with 18 bases between.

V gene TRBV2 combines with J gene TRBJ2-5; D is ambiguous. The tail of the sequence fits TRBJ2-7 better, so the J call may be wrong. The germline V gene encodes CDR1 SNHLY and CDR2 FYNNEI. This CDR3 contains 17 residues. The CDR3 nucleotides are TGTGCCAGCAGGGGCGGCTCTGGGCGGAGTATCTCCTACGAGCAGTACTTC. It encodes CASRGGSGRSISYEQYF.

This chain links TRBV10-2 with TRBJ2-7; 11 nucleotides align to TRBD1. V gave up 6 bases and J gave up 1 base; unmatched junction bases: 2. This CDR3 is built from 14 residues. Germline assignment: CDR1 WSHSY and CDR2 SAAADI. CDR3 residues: CASRGTGGSYEQYF. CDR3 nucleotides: TGCGCCAGCAGGGGGACAGGGGGGTCCTACGAGCAGTACTTC.

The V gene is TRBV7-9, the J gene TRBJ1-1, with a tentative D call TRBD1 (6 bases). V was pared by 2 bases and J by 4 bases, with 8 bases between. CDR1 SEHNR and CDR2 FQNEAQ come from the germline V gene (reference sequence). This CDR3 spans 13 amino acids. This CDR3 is CASSLLGATEAFF. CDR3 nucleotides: TGTGCCAGCAGCTTACTGGGGGCCACTGAAGCTTTCTTT.